Ten or more counts support the clone carrying this T cell receptor (beta chain). Its cognate antigen is unknown. Germline V gene data show CDR1 as SGHRS and CDR2 as YFSETQ. Trimming cost V 5 bases and J 8 bases, with 19 bases left between them. CDR3 size: 15 residues. The record originates from a study of regulatory T cells in long-lasting Graves disease. Study outcomes and limitations: The study found TRBV28, TRBJ1-2 and TRBJ2-5 favored in persistent disease.

iRepertoire HTBI primers and Arm-PCR of CDR3 regions built TCR beta libraries. MiXCR, applied by TCRdb to the multiplex PCR reads, yields one record per CDR3 protein. The top ten clones hold approximately 20% of a sample with 620,000 or so distinct CDR3 sequences, roughly 15% of them seen once. Described time point: newly diagnosed GD, antithyroid drugs for less than 3 months. With RNA extracted from PBMCs as input, the TCR library was made. A further study also used this sample, focusing on T cells in Graves' hyperthyroidism and ophthalmopathy.

This receptor was obtained from a woman aged 25 to 45 with Graves disease. This chain connects TRBV5-1 to TRBJ2-2; no definite D call. Sequences were derived from peripheral blood mononuclear cells (PBMCs), sampled at new diagnosis, from a patient treated with antithyroid drugs. CDR3 sequence: CASRSAVITPGELFF. The CDR3 nucleotides read TGCGCCAGCAGGAGCGCGGTGATAACACCGGGGGAGCTGTTTTTT.